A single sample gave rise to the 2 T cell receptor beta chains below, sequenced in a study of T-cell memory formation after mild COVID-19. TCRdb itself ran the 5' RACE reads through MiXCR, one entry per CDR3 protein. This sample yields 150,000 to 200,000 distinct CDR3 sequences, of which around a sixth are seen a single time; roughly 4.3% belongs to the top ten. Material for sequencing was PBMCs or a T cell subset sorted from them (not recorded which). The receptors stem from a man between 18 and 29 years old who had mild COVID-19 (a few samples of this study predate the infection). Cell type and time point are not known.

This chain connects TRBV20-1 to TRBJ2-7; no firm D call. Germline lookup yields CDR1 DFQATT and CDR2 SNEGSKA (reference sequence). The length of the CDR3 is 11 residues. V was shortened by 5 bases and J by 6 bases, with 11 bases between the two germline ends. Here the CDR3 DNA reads TGCAGTGCTCAGACGTTAACCGAGCAGTACTTC. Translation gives CSAQTLTEQYF.

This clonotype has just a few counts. The CDR3 DNA is TGTGCCAGCAGCCAAGGGGAGAACTATGGCTACACCTTC. This translates into CASSQGENYGYTF. The gene calls are TRBV4-2 and TRBJ1-2, with D unresolved. This CDR3 contains 13 residues. Looked up from germline, CDR1 is LGHNA and CDR2 is YNFKEQ. V was clipped by 1 base and J by 2 bases, with 5 bases between them.